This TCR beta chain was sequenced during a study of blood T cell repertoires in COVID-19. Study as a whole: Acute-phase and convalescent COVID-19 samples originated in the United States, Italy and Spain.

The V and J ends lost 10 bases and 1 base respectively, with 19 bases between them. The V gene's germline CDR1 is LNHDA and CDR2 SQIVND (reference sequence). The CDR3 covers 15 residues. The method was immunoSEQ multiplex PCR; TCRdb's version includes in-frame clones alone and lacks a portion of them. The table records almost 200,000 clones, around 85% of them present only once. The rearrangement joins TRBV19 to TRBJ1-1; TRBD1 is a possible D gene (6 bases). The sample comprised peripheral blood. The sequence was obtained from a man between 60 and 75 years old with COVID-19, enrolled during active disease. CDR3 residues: CATTTSVGANTEAFF. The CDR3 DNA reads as TGTGCCACTACTACTTCTGTGGGGGCGAACACTGAAGCTTTCTTT.